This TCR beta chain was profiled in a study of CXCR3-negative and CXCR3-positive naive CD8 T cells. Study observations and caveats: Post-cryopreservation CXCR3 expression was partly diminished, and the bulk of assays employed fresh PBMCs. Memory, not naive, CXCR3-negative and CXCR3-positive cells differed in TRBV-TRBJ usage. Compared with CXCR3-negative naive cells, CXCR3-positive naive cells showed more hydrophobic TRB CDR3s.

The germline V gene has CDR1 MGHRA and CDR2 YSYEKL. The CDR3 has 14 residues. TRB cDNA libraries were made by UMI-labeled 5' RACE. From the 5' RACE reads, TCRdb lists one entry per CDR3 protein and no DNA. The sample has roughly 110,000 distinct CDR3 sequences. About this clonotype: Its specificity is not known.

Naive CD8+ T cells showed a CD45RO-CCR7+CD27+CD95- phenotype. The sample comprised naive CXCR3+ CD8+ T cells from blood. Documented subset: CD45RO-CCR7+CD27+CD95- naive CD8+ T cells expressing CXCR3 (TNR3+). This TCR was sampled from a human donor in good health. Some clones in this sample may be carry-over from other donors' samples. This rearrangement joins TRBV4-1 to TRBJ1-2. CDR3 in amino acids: CASSQAYLGEGYTF.